The clone carrying this T cell receptor beta chain was found a few times. The data were taken from a study of cytomegalovirus exposure and HLA in healthy donors. PCR employed 60 Vbeta and 13 Jbeta primers. Sequencing was performed with immunoSEQ multiplex PCR; in TCRdb, only in-frame clones are kept and a portion is missing. This repertoire shows 160,000 or so clones, roughly 82% found once; its top ten account for under 7.5%. CDR3 length: 15 residues. Trimming removed 1 base at V and 4 bases at J, with 13 bases between. From germline, CDR1 is LGHNA and CDR2 YSLEER. Sequencing was carried out using PBMCs. The V call is TRBV4-3, the J call TRBJ1-1; unclear D gene. This TCR derives from a man aged 45-65 years in good health and CMV-seropositive. In DNA form, the CDR3 reads TGCGCCAGCAGCCAAGCAGACACCCCGAGCACTGAAGCTTTCTTT. Translating gives CASSQADTPSTEAFF.